The 20 T cell receptor beta chains below all came from one sample that was sequenced in a study of PD-L1 blockade in urothelial cancer. As for time point: pretreatment peripheral blood. Profiled with immunoSEQ multiplex PCR; TCRdb holds only in-frame clones, not every one. The profile covers about 52,000 clones, with 84% appearing a single time and roughly 1.4% taken by the ten largest. The sample consisted of PBMCs, taken around atezolizumab (anti-PD-L1) treatment. These receptors were taken from a man in his fifties or sixties with urothelial cancer.

In its sample, this clone was seen a few times. The chain employs TRBV11-2 and TRBJ1-1, with TRBD1 matching over 10 bases. V shed 0 bases and J 6 bases; nucleotides not matched to a gene: 4. The length of the CDR3 is 15 residues. Germline values: CDR1 SGHAT, CDR2 FQNNGV. The CDR3 DNA follows: TGTGCCAGCAGCTTAGAGGGACAGGGGTTCTCTGAAGCTTTCTTT. It encodes CASSLEGQGFSEAFF.

The chain links TRBV5-4 to TRBJ2-5, with a tentative D call TRBD2 (6 bases). With 3 bases removed from V and 1 base from J, the gap between germline ends came to 7 bases. The CDR3 is made up of 13 amino acids. CDR1 and CDR2 (germline): SGHNT, YYREEE (reference sequence). The CDR3 coding sequence is TGTGCCAGCAGCTCGGGACTCCAAGAGACCCAGTACTTC. Translation: CASSSGLQETQYF.

Here the CDR3 DNA reads TGTGCCACCCGGGGGAGCCCAATCACCGGGGAGCTGTTTTTT. It is translated as CATRGSPITGELFF. V and J are TRBV19 and TRBJ2-2; D might be TRBD2 (6 bases). V was clipped by 10 bases and J by 4 bases, with 16 bases between them. This CDR3 is 14 amino acids long. In germline, CDR1 is LNHDA, CDR2 SQIVND (reference sequence).

The chain employs TRBV6-5 and TRBJ1-1; D is uncertain. V lost 5 bases to trimming and J lost 1 base, with 11 bases between them. Germline V gene lookup returns CDR1 MNHEY and CDR2 SVGAGI. This CDR3 is built from 14 residues. CDR3 protein: CASSIVAGNTEAFF. The DNA for the CDR3 is TGTGCCAGCAGTATTGTGGCAGGGAACACTGAAGCTTTCTTT.

This rearrangement joins TRBV28 to TRBJ2-5, with 9 bases aligning to TRBD1. CDR1 and CDR2 from the germline V gene are MDHEN and SYDVKM. This CDR3 has 12 amino acids. The junction had 6 bases not matched to a gene; V was cut back by 9 bases and J by 7 bases. CDR3 nucleotide sequence: TGTGCCAGTGGGGGACAGGGAAGGACCCAGTACTTC. It is translated as CASGGQGRTQYF.

The chain has TRBV4-3 and TRBJ2-5; TRBD1 might be the D (5 bases). This CDR3 is 14 amino acids long. Germline CDR1 reads LGHNA; CDR2 reads YSLEER. The V end was cut by 3 bases, the J end by 2 bases, with 10 bases between. CDR3 loop: CASSQDIRQETQYF. The CDR3 nucleotides are TGCGCCAGCAGCCAGGACATAAGACAAGAGACCCAGTACTTC.

For the CDR3, the DNA is TGTGCCTGGAGTGTTGGCCCTAGCACTGAAGCTTTCTTT. Translation gives CAWSVGPSTEAFF. The rearrangement links TRBV30 to TRBJ1-1; no clear D. The CDR3 contains 13 residues. Trimming removed 0 bases at V and 4 bases at J, with 9 bases between. Germline V gene sequence: CDR1 GTSNPN, CDR2 SVGIG (reference sequence).

This sequence joins TRBV19 and TRBJ1-5; D unclear. The CDR3 spans 15 residues. Germline CDR1 is LNHDA and CDR2 is SQIVND (reference sequence). Trimming removed 2 bases at V and 1 base at J, with 9 bases between. CDR3 region: CASSIFSSSNQPQHF. Here the CDR3 DNA reads TGTGCCAGTAGTATATTCTCGAGCAGCAATCAGCCCCAGCATTTT. Based on the CDR3 plus reference TRBV19 and TRBJ1-5, the full variable domain is DGGITQSPKYLFRKEGQNVTLSCEQNLNHDAMYWYRQDPGQGLRLIYYSQIVNDFQKGDIAEGYSVSREKKESFPLTVTSAQKNPTAFYLCASSIFSSSNQPQHFGDGTRLSIL.

The chain is built from TRBV6-5 and TRBJ2-2; TRBD1 might be the D (6 bases). Between the trimmed V and J ends, which lost 2 bases and 5 bases, there was a span of 6 bases. This CDR3 has 13 amino acids. The germline V gene has CDR1 MNHEY and CDR2 SVGAGI. CDR3 in amino acids: CASSYRGTGELFF. In DNA form, the CDR3 reads TGTGCCAGCAGTTACAGGGGGACCGGGGAGCTGTTTTTT.

This clone is judged medium-sized (0.01 to 0.1%). The rearrangement joins TRBV5-4 to TRBJ2-7; 8 positions match TRBD1. The length of the CDR3 is 14 residues. The ends lost 4 bases at V and 3 bases at J; junction bases unmatched: 6. Per germline, CDR1 SGHNT and CDR2 YYREEE (reference sequence). The CDR3 is CASSADRGDYEQYF. The CDR3, as DNA: TGTGCCAGCAGCGCAGACAGGGGAGACTACGAGCAGTACTTC.

The chain joins TRBV30 to TRBJ1-2, with TRBD1 matching over 9 bases. CDR1 is GTSNPN, CDR2 SVGIG, per germline (reference sequence). V dropped 0 bases and J dropped 7; count of bases not matched to a gene: 6. The CDR3 length is 14 residues. The CDR3 DNA follows: TGTGCCTGGAGTGTTAGTGACAGGGGGGGTGGCTACACCTTC. It is translated as CAWSVSDRGGGYTF. The complete variable domain, with remaining parts taken from reference TRBV30 and TRBJ1-2, reads SQTIHQWPATLVQPVGSPLSLECTVEGTSNPNLYWYRQAAGRGLQLLFYSVGIGQISSEVPQNLSASRPQDRQFILSSKKLLLSDSGFYLCAWSVSDRGGGYTFGSGTRLTVV.

This chain uses TRBV7-9 with TRBJ1-2; 9 positions agree with TRBD1. Germline trimming cut 5 bases from V and 8 bases from J; bases unmatched to any gene: 6. CDR1 SEHNR and CDR2 FQNEAQ come from the germline V gene (reference sequence). This CDR3 is 13 amino acids long. For the CDR3, the DNA is TGTGCCAGCAGCCCCGGGACAGGGTACGGCTACACCTTC. It is translated as CASSPGTGYGYTF.

This rearrangement joins TRBV10-1 to TRBJ1-1; the match to TRBD1 covers 7 bases. Germline V gene lookup returns CDR1 WNHNN and CDR2 SYGVQD (reference sequence). The CDR3 covers 13 residues. With 4 bases clipped from V and 6 bases from J, the junction kept 5 bases outside the gene matches. The CDR3 region is CASSAATGSEAFF. Here the CDR3 DNA reads TGCGCCAGCAGTGCCGCGACAGGGTCTGAAGCTTTCTTT.

This clone was counted a few times. The chain is built from TRBV5-4 and TRBJ2-1; TRBD1 agrees at 7 bases. Germline V gene data show CDR1 as SGHNT and CDR2 as YYREEE (reference sequence). V was pared by 0 bases and J by 4 bases, with 10 bases of the junction left unmatched. This CDR3 has 17 residues. The CDR3 nucleotides are TGTGCCAGCAGCTTGGTCTTGATACAGGGGCCTTACAATGAGCAGTTCTTC. This gives the protein CASSLVLIQGPYNEQFF.

CDR3 residues: CASSPGTGVLETQYF. The CDR3 region has the DNA TGTGCCAGCTCCCCCGGGACAGGGGTCCTCGAGACCCAGTACTTC. The chain combines TRBV18 with TRBJ2-5, with 10 bases matching TRBD1. The CDR3 extends over 15 amino acids. J gave up 5 bases and V 6 bases, and 9 bases lay outside the gene matches. Germline CDR1 is KGHSH and CDR2 is LQKENI.

The J gene is TRBJ2-7, the V gene TRBV7-9; TRBD1 is a possible D gene (5 bases). The CDR3 totals 12 residues. Germline lookup yields CDR1 SEHNR and CDR2 FQNEAQ (reference sequence). V was shortened by 4 bases and J by 6 bases, with 10 bases between the two germline ends. CDR3 protein: CASSSRVSEQYF. For the CDR3, the DNA is TGTGCCAGCAGCTCCAGGGTTTCCGAGCAGTACTTC. The variable domain in full, with the rest retrieved from reference TRBV7-9 and TRBJ2-7, is DTGVSQNPRHKITKRGQNVTFRCDPISEHNRLYWYRQTLGQGPEFLTYFQNEAQLEKSRLLSDRFSAERPKGSFSTLEIQRTEQGDSAMYLCASSSRVSEQYFGPGTRLTVT.

In DNA form, the CDR3 reads TGCGCCAGCAGCTTCCCCTCTGCGGGGGCCGGACGGGAGCAGTACTTC. Its translation: CASSFPSAGAGREQYF. The chain carries TRBV5-1 and TRBJ2-7; weak D call: TRBD2 (7 bases). V lost 2 bases and J lost 7, with 22 bases in between. The germline V gene has CDR1 SGHRS and CDR2 YFSETQ. The CDR3 has 16 residues.

The V and J genes are TRBV19 and TRBJ2-2, with a tentative D call TRBD2 (5 bases). The CDR3 extends over 15 amino acids. The V and J ends lost 2 bases and 6 bases respectively, with 13 bases between them. In germline, CDR1 is LNHDA, CDR2 SQIVND (reference sequence). CDR3: CASSIKGVGAGELFF. CDR3 coding DNA: TGTGCCAGTAGTATAAAGGGAGTAGGAGCCGGGGAGCTGTTTTTT.

The V and J genes are TRBV25-1 and TRBJ1-1; 11 bases match TRBD1. Germline V gene sequence: CDR1 MGHDK, CDR2 SYGVNS. This CDR3 has 15 residues. V shed 6 bases and J 6 bases; nucleotides not matched to a gene: 9. For the CDR3, the DNA is TGTGCCAGCAGCTCCGGGACAGGGGGTATCGCTGAAGCTTTCTTT. Translation: CASSSGTGGIAEAFF.

The J gene is TRBJ1-1, the V gene TRBV19; no definite D call. With 10 bases removed from V and 4 bases from J, the gap between germline ends came to 16 bases. This CDR3 is 13 amino acids long. Germline V lookup: CDR1 LNHDA, CDR2 SQIVND (reference sequence). The CDR3 loop is CATKGRVVTEAFF. CDR3 in DNA: TGTGCCACCAAAGGGAGGGTCGTCACTGAAGCTTTCTTT.